The 20 T cell receptor beta chains below come from one sample, sequenced in a study of shared clonotypes between healthy human individuals. Naive CD8 cells, CD45RO-negative and positively selected for CCR7, excluded terminally differentiated effector memory CD45RA+ cells. Clones were read by immunoSEQ multiplex PCR, and TCRdb kept only the in-frame ones, dropping some. The table records around 700,000 clones, around 90% of them present only once. The sample comprised naive CD8+ T cells sorted from blood. These receptors originate from a man aged 25 to 40 in good health.

V usage is TRBV27 and J usage is TRBJ2-7, with D unclear. Germline CDR1 MNHEY, CDR2 SMNVEV (reference sequence). The CDR3 sequence is 13 residues long. V was trimmed by 5 bases and J by 6 bases, leaving 14 bases between them. This chain's CDR3 is CASSPEFWAEQYF. CDR3 bases: TGTGCCAGCAGTCCCGAGTTTTGGGCCGAGCAGTACTTC.

J is TRBJ1-2 and V is TRBV27, with 8 bases aligning to TRBD1. Germline CDR1 is MNHEY and CDR2 is SMNVEV (reference sequence). The CDR3 has 16 residues. The V and J ends lost 0 bases and 7 bases, in that order; junction bases with no gene match: 10. The CDR3 bases are TGTGCCAGCAGTTTATCCCCGGCAGGGGGCTTGAGTGGCTACACCTTC. Its translation is CASSLSPAGGLSGYTF.

J is TRBJ2-7 and V is TRBV7-9, with 8 bases matching TRBD2. CDR3 length: 16 residues. V was clipped by 11 bases and J by 3 bases; unmatched bases: 18. CDR1 and CDR2 (germline): SEHNR, FQNEAQ (reference sequence). CDR3 sequence (DNA): TGTGCCGCAGAAAGCGGGAGTCGCACCCCTGGCTACGAGCAGTACTTC. The encoded protein is CAAESGSRTPGYEQYF.

V is TRBV9 and J is TRBJ2-7; D may be TRBD1 (6 bases). Trimming removed 3 bases at V and 6 bases at J, with 16 bases between. CDR3 length: 14 amino acids. Germline V CDR1 and CDR2: SGDLS, YYNGEE. The CDR3 sequence: CASSGRPEGGEQYF. The CDR3 DNA follows: TGTGCCAGCAGCGGACGCCCGGAAGGGGGCGAGCAGTACTTC. Using reference TRBV9 and TRBJ2-7 for the parts outside the CDR3, the full variable domain is DSGVTQTPKHLITATGQRVTLRCSPRSGDLSVYWYQQSLDQGLQFLIQYYNGEERAKGNILERFSAQQFPDLHSELNLSSLELGDSALYFCASSGRPEGGEQYFGPGTRLTVT.

The chain joins TRBV5-4 to TRBJ1-3; 9 nucleotides align to TRBD1. V was clipped by 2 bases and J by 12 bases; unmatched bases: 3. From germline, CDR1 is SGHNT and CDR2 YYREEE (reference sequence). The CDR3 runs to 12 residues. This chain's CDR3 is CASSLRTGDIYF. The CDR3, as DNA: TGTGCCAGCAGCTTACGGACAGGGGACATATATTTT.

The chain recombines TRBV7-9 with TRBJ2-7; TRBD2 aligns across 8 bases. The CDR3 sequence is 16 residues long. The germline V gene encodes CDR1 SEHNR and CDR2 FQNEAQ (reference sequence). V gave up 5 bases and J gave up 1 base; unmatched junction bases: 10. The DNA for the CDR3 is TGTGCCAGCAGCCTTCCCGCGACTAGCGCTTCCTACGAGCAGTACTTC. This encodes CASSLPATSASYEQYF.

The chain links TRBV20-1 to TRBJ2-4; either TRBD1 or TRBD2 may fit D (5 bases each). The V end was cut by 0 bases, the J end by 11 bases, with 8 bases between. This CDR3 comprises 11 residues. CDR1 is DFQATT and CDR2 is SNEGSKA in the germline V gene (reference sequence). CDR3 sequence: CSARDGGFQYF. In DNA, the CDR3 is TGCAGTGCTAGAGATGGGGGTTTTCAGTACTTC.

V gene TRBV29-1 combines with J gene TRBJ1-2, with D uncertain. The V gene's germline CDR1 is SQVTM and CDR2 ANQGSEA. This CDR3 is 13 amino acids long. V shed 3 bases and J shed 5 bases, with 13 bases lying between them. CDR3 loop: CSVDSLAEYGYTF. CDR3 nucleotide sequence: TGCAGCGTTGACAGCTTAGCCGAGTATGGCTACACCTTC.

Notes on this clone: The likely explanation is a read error, given a far larger clone one base away. Other DNA variants within this sample encode the same CDR3. This chain joins TRBV6-5 and TRBJ1-1; no clear D. The V and J ends lost 3 bases and 1 base respectively, with 3 bases between them. In germline, CDR1 is MNHEY, CDR2 SVGAGI. This CDR3 has 12 residues. The CDR3 sequence: CASSYSNTEAFF. The CDR3 coding sequence is TGTGCCAGCAGTTATTCGAACACTGAAGCTTTCTTT.

V is TRBV28 and J is TRBJ2-1, with 7 bases identical to TRBD2. V was clipped by 2 bases and J by 5 bases; unmatched bases: 0. The CDR3 totals 13 residues. Looked up from germline, CDR1 is MDHEN and CDR2 is SYDVKM. In DNA, the CDR3 is TGTGCCAGCAGTTTAGGGAGGGACAATGAGCAGTTCTTC. The encoded protein is CASSLGRDNEQFF. Looking up the rest from reference TRBV28 and TRBJ2-1 gives the full variable domain: DVKVTQSSRYLVKRTGEKVFLECVQDMDHENMFWYRQDPGLGLRLIYFSYDVKMKEKGDIPEGYSVSREKKERFSLILESASTNQTSMYLCASSLGRDNEQFFGPGTRLTVL.

The chain is built from TRBV28 and TRBJ1-1, with TRBD1 identical over 7 bases. The CDR3 loop spans 16 amino acids. Looked up from germline, CDR1 is MDHEN and CDR2 is SYDVKM. V shed 2 bases and J 1 base; nucleotides not matched to a gene: 7. The CDR3 loop is CASSLISGTENTEAFF. The CDR3 nucleotides read TGTGCCAGCAGTTTAATTTCCGGGACAGAGAACACTGAAGCTTTCTTT.

The chain recombines TRBV9 with TRBJ2-7, with no clear D. Trimming cost V 3 bases and J 9 bases, with 13 bases left between them. The CDR3 has 12 residues. CDR1 and CDR2 (germline): SGDLS, YYNGEE. CDR3 coding DNA: TGTGCCAGCAGCGGAACCGACGGTGGGCAGTACTTC. Translating gives CASSGTDGGQYF.

This clone was seen more than once but under ten times. This sequence joins TRBV11-2 and TRBJ2-7; no firm D call. V was clipped by 2 bases and J by 7 bases, with 15 bases between them. The CDR3 runs to 14 residues. Germline CDR1 and CDR2: SGHAT and FQNNGV. The CDR3 protein is CASSLWSIVQEQYF. CDR3 coding DNA: TGTGCCAGCAGCTTATGGTCCATCGTGCAAGAGCAGTACTTC. Full variable domain (missing parts from reference TRBV11-2 and TRBJ2-7): EAGVAQSPRYKIIEKRQSVAFWCNPISGHATLYWYQQILGQGPKLLIQFQNNGVVDDSQLPKDRFSAERLKGVDSTLKIQPAKLEDSAVYLCASSLWSIVQEQYFGPGTRLTVT.

The J gene is TRBJ2-7, the V gene TRBV27; no clear D. CDR1 is MNHEY and CDR2 is SMNVEV in the germline V gene (reference sequence). The CDR3 is 13 residues long. Deletions cut 5 bases from V and 1 base from J, with 9 bases between. The DNA of the CDR3 is TGTGCCAGCAGTCCCTTTCTTTCCTACGAGCAGTACTTC. Residues: CASSPFLSYEQYF.

The chain uses TRBV7-8 and TRBJ1-1, with unresolved D. The CDR3 spans 12 residues. Trimming pared 5 bases from V and 5 bases from J, leaving 9 bases between. Germline CDR1 SGHVS, CDR2 FQNEAQ. This CDR3 reads CASSPSGTEAFF. CDR3 coding DNA: TGTGCCAGCAGCCCCTCGGGGACTGAAGCTTTCTTT.

The chain links TRBV4-3 to TRBJ2-2; D remains unclear. The CDR3 totals 13 residues. The germline V gene has CDR1 LGHNA and CDR2 YSLEER. The V end was cut by 0 bases, the J end by 7 bases, with 6 bases between. The CDR3 sequence is CASSQDQGGELFF. CDR3 coding DNA: TGCGCCAGCAGCCAAGACCAAGGCGGGGAGCTGTTTTTT.

This sequence joins TRBV2 and TRBJ1-5, with D tentatively TRBD1 (5 bases). The CDR3 totals 10 residues. V lost 6 bases and J 11 bases, leaving 8 bases between the germline ends. Germline loops: CDR1 SNHLY, CDR2 FYNNEI. CDR3 sequence reads: CASRGGAQHF. The CDR3 DNA reads as TGTGCCAGCAGGGGGGGAGCCCAGCATTTT.

CDR3 in amino acids: CATSRVASGANVLTF. The CDR3 nucleotides are TGTGCCACCAGCAGAGTTGCCTCTGGGGCCAACGTCCTGACTTTC. V usage is TRBV15 and J usage is TRBJ2-6; D is ambiguous. Germline CDR1 and CDR2: LNHNV and YYDKDF (reference sequence). This CDR3 has 15 amino acids. V lost 1 base and J 0 bases, leaving 4 bases between the germline ends. Complete variable domain (other parts from reference TRBV15 and TRBJ2-6): DAMVIQNPRYQVTQFGKPVTLSCSQTLNHNVMYWYQQKSSQAPKLLFHYYDKDFNNEADTPDNFQSRRPNTSFCFLDIRSPGLGDTAMYLCATSRVASGANVLTFGAGSRLTVL.

The chain combines TRBV5-4 with TRBJ1-1; D is unclear. This CDR3 comprises 13 residues. With 1 base removed from V and 1 base from J, the gap between germline ends came to 5 bases. CDR1 and CDR2 from the germline V gene are SGHNT and YYREEE (reference sequence). The CDR3 spells CASSLLANTEAFF. The CDR3 DNA reads as TGTGCCAGCAGCTTGTTAGCGAACACTGAAGCTTTCTTT.

The chain uses TRBV29-1 and TRBJ2-1; 8 bases line up with TRBD2. Germline CDR1 is SQVTM and CDR2 is ANQGSEA. V lost 5 bases, J lost 8 bases, and 2 bases stayed unmatched. This CDR3 is 11 amino acids long. The CDR3 nucleotides read TGCAGCGTTTTCGGGGGGGATGAGCAGTTCTTC. This gives the protein CSVFGGDEQFF.